This TCR beta chain was captured by sequencing in a study of shared clonotypes between healthy human individuals. Sequencing was performed with immunoSEQ multiplex PCR; in TCRdb, only in-frame clones are kept and a portion is missing. The table lists 2 million to 3 million clones, more than 90% of them singletons. This TCR was sampled from a man aged 18 to 35 in good health. Specimen: naive CD4+ T cells sorted from blood. The sample's subset: CD45RA+ positively selected.

DNA of the CDR3: TGTGCCAGCTTGCTCACGCGGGGTACCTACGAGCAGTACTTC. Protein sequence: CASLLTRGTYEQYF. The chain couples TRBV2 to TRBJ2-7; D is possibly TRBD2 (6 bases). The V end was cut by 8 bases, the J end by 2 bases, with 16 bases between. CDR1 is SNHLY and CDR2 is FYNNEI in the germline V gene. The CDR3 extends over 14 amino acids.